This T cell receptor (beta chain) stems from a study of OX40 agonist ivuxolimab in advanced cancers. With respect to this clone: Its antigen is still unknown.

This CDR3 comprises 16 residues. Germline CDR1 is ENHRY and CDR2 is SYGVKD. Trimming at V came to 3 bases and at J to 5 bases, leaving 7 bases not matched to a gene. Sequenced by immunoSEQ multiplex PCR; TCRdb stores in-frame clones only, minus some. The table lists more than 20,000 clones, around 84% of them singletons, with roughly 36% in the top ten. General observations from the study: Dose levels from 0.1 to 3.0 mg/kg saw CD4+ and CD8+ blood T cells expand clonally by week 6. Relatively little clonal expansion, among the lowest observed, appeared in partial responders at 0.1-3.0 mg/kg. Certain nonresponders additionally had low normalized T-cell clonal expansion.

Systemic immunosuppression or autoimmune disease history was grounds to exclude patients. The J gene is TRBJ2-1, the V gene TRBV10-3, with 10 bases that match TRBD2. This sample comprised CD4+ or CD8+ T cells sorted from blood, obtained in a trial of the OX40 agonist ivuxolimab. The receptor comes from an adult with an advanced solid tumor such as melanoma, head and neck, liver or kidney cancer. CDR3 nucleotide sequence: TGTGCCATCAGTGAACTAGCGGGATCAATTCACAATGAGCAGTTCTTC. Its protein product is CAISELAGSIHNEQFF.